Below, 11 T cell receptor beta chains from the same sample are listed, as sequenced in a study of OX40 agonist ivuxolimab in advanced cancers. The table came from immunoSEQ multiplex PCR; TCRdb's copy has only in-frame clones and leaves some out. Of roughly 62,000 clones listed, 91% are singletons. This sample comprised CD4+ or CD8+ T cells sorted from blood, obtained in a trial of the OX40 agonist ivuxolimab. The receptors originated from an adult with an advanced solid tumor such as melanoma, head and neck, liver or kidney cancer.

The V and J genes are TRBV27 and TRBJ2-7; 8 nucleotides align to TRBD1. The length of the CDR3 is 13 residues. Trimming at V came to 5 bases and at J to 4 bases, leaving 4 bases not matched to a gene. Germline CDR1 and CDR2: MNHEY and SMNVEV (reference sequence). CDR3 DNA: TGTGCCAGCAGTCCCAGGGGGCGTTACGAGCAGTACTTC. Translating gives CASSPRGRYEQYF.

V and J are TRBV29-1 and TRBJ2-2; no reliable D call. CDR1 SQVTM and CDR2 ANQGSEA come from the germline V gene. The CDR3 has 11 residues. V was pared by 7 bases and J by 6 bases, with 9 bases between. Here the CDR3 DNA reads TGCAGCGCCCCGTTCTCCGGGGAGCTGTTTTTT. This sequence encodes CSAPFSGELFF.

In DNA, the CDR3 is TGTGCCAGCACCCCACTAGCGGGAGGAGATACGCAGTATTTT. Amino acids: CASTPLAGGDTQYF. V usage is TRBV6-5 and J usage is TRBJ2-3; 12 bases line up with TRBD2. Unmatched junction bases numbered 4, after V lost 7 bases and J lost 5 bases. The germline CDR1 and CDR2 sequences are MNHEY and SVGAGI. The CDR3 runs 14 residues.

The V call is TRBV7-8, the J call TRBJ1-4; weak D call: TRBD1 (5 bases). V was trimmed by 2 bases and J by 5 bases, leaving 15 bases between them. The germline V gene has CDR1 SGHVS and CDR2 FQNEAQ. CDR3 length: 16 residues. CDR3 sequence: CASSLSGGAENEKLFF. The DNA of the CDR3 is TGTGCCAGCAGCTTATCGGGCGGGGCGGAAAATGAAAAACTGTTTTTT.

The CDR3 sequence: CASSPLATGELFF. Here the CDR3 DNA reads TGTGCCAGCAGCCCCCTAGCGACGGGGGAGCTGTTTTTT. This rearrangement joins TRBV14 to TRBJ2-2; TRBD2 is a possible D gene (6 bases). Trimming shortened V by 4 bases and J by 8 bases, and 11 bases separated the two germline ends. Germline CDR1 reads SGHDN; CDR2 reads FVKESK. This CDR3 is built from 13 residues.

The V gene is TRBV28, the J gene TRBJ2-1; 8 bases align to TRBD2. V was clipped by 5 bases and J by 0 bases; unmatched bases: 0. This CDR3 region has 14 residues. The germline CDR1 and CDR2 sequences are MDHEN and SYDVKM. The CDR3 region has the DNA TGTGCCAGCAGTAGCGGGGGCTCCTACAATGAGCAGTTCTTC. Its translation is CASSSGGSYNEQFF.

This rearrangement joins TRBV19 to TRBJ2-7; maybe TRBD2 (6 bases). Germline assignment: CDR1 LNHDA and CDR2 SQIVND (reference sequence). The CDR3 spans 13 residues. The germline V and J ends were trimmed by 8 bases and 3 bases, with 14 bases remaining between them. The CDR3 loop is CASAQGLGYEQYF. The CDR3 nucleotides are TGTGCCAGTGCTCAGGGACTTGGCTACGAGCAGTACTTC.

CDR3 region: CASRVGRPGSGPTDTQYF. The CDR3 DNA follows: TGTGCCAGCAGGGTTGGGAGGCCTGGATCGGGGCCAACAGATACGCAGTATTTT. The gene calls are TRBV7-8 and TRBJ2-3, with D perhaps TRBD2 (6 bases). The CDR3 sequence is 18 residues long. In germline, CDR1 is SGHVS, CDR2 FQNEAQ. The ends were cut back, 6 bases at V and 3 bases at J, with 25 bases in the middle.

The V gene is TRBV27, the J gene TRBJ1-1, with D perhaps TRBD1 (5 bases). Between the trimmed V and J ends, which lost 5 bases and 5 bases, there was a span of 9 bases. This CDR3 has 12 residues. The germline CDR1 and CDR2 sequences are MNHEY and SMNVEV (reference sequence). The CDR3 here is CASSTGGTEAFF. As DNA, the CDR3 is TGTGCCAGCAGTACAGGTGGGACTGAAGCTTTCTTT.

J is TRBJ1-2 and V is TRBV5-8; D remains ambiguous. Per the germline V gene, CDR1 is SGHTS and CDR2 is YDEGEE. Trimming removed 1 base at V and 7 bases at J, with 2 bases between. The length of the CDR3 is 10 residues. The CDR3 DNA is TGTGCCAGCAGCTTGACTGGCTACACCTTC. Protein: CASSLTGYTF.

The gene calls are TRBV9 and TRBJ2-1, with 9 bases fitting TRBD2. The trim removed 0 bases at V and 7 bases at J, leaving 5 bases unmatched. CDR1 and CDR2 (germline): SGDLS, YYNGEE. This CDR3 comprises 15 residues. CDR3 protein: CASSVVAGAGNEQFF. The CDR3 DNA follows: TGTGCCAGCAGCGTAGTAGCGGGAGCCGGGAATGAGCAGTTCTTC.